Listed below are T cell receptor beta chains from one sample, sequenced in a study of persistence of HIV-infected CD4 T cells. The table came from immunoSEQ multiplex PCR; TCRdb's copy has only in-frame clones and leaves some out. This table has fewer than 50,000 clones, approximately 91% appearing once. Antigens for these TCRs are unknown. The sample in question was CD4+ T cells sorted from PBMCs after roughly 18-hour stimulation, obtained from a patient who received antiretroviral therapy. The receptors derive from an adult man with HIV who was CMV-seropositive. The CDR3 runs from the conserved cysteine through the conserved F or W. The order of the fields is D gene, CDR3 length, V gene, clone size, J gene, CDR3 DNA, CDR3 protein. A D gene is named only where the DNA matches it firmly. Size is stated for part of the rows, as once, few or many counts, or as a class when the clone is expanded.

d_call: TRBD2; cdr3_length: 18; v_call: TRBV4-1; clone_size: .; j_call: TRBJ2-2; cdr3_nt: TGCGCCAGCAGCCAGGCCCCGGGGCTAGCGGAAAACACCGGGGAGCTGTTTTTT; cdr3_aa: CASSQAPGLAENTGELFF
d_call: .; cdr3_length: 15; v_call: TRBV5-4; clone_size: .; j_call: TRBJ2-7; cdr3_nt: TGTGCCAGCAGTTCCGGGACCCCTGCCACCTACGAGCAGTACTTC; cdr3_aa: CASSSGTPATYEQYF
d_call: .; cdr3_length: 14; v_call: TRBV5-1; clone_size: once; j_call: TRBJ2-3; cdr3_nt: TGCGCCAGCAGCTTTTTGGTGGAACCAGATACGCAGTATTTT; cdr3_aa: CASSFLVEPDTQYF
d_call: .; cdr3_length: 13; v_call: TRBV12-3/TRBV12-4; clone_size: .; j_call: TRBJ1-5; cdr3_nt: TGTGCCAGCAGTACCCAGATAAATCAGCCCCAGCATTTT; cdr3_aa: CASSTQINQPQHF
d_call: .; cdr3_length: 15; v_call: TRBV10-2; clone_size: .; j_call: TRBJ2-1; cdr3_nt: TGCGCCAGCAGACCAGGACAGTACATGGGAAATGAGCAGTTCTTC; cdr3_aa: CASRPGQYMGNEQFF
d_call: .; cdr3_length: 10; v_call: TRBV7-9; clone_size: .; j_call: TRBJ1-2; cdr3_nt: TGTGCCAGCGGAGACTATGGCTACACCTTC; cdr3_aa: CASGDYGYTF
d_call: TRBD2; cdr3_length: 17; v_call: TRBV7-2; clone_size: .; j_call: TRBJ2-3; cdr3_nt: TGTGCCAGCAGCTTAGCGAGACTAGCGGGGGGGCAAGATACGCAGTATTTT; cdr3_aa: CASSLARLAGGQDTQYF
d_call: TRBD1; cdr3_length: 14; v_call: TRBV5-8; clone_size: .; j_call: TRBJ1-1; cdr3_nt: TGTGCCAGCAGCAACGACAGGGGAAACACTGAAGCTTTCTTT; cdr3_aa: CASSNDRGNTEAFF
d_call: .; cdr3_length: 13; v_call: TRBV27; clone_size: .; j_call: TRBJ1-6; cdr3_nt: TGTGCCAGCAGTTTCCGGGACACCTCACCCCTCCACTTT; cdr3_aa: CASSFRDTSPLHF
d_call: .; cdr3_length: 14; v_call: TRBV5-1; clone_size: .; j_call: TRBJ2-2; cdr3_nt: TGCGCCAGCAGCTTCGGCGCGAACACCGGGGAGCTGTTTTTT; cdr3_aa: CASSFGANTGELFF
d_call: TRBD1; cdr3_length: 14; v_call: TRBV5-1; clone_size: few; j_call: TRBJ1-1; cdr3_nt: TGCGCCAGCAGCTCTCGACAGGGCAACACTGAAGCTTTCTTT; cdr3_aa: CASSSRQGNTEAFF
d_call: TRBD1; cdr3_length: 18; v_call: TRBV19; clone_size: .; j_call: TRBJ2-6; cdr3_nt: TGTGCCAGTAGTATAGTCGGGACAGGGGGCTCGGGGGCCAACGTCCTGACTTTC; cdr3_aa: CASSIVGTGGSGANVLTF
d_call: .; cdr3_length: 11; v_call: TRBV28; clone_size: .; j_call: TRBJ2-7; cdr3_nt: TGTGCCAGCAGCCTTAAATACGAGCAGTACTTC; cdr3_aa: CASSLKYEQYF
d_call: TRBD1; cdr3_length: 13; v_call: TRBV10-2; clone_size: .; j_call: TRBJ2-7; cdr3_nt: TGCGCCAGCAGTGGACAGGGAACCTACGAGCAGTACTTC; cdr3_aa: CASSGQGTYEQYF
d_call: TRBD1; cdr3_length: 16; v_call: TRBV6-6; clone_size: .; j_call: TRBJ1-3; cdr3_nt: TGTGCCAGCAGTTACATCCTGACAGGGACTGGAAACACCATATATTTT; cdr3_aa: CASSYILTGTGNTIYF
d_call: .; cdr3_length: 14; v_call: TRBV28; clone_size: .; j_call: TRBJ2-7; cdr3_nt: TGTGCCAGCAAGACATTAAATGGGGACTACGAGCAGTACTTC; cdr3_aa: CASKTLNGDYEQYF
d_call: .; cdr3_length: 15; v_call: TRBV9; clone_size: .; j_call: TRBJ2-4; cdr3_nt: TGTGCCAGCAGCCCCGAGGTAGGGAGGAGAAACATTCAGTACTTC; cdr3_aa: CASSPEVGRRNIQYF
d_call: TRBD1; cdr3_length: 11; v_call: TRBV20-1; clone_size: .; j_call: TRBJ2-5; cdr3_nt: TGCAGCACAGGGGGCAGAGAGACCCAGTACTTC; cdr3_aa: CSTGGRETQYF
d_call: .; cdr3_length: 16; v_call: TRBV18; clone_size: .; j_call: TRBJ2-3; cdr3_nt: TGTGCCAGCTCACCATCTTCTTCTACACGCACAGATACGCAGTATTTT; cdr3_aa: CASSPSSSTRTDTQYF
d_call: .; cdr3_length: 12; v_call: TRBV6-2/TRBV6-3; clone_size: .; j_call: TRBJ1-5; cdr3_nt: TGTGCCAGCAGTTATCCGCCTCAGCCCCAGCATTTT; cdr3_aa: CASSYPPQPQHF
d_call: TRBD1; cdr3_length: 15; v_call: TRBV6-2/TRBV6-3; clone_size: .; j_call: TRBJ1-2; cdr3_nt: TGTGCCAGCAGTTACAAGAGGACAGGGGGCGCTGGCTACACCTTC; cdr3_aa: CASSYKRTGGAGYTF
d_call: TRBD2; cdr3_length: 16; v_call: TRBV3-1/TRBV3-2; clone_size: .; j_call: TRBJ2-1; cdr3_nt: TGTGCCAGCAGCCAAGTTCGGCGGGGGGGCCATAATGAGCAGTTCTTC; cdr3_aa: CASSQVRRGGHNEQFF
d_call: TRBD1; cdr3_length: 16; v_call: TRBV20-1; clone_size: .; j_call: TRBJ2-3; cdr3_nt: TGCAGTGCTAGTCGTGGTTCGGGACAGCCCACAGATACGCAGTATTTT; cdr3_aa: CSASRGSGQPTDTQYF
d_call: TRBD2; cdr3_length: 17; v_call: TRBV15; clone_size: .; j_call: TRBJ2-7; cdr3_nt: TGTGCCACCAGCAGAGAAAGGGGAGCGGGGGGGGTCCGGGAGCAGTACTTC; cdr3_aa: CATSRERGAGGVREQYF
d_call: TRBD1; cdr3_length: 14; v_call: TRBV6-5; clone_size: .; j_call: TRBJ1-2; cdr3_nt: TGTGCCAGCACCGGGACAGGGGGAGTCTATGGCTACACCTTC; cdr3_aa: CASTGTGGVYGYTF
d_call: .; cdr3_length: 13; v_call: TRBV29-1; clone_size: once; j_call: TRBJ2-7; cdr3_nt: TGCAGCGCACTACTGGACAGCTCCTACGAGCAGTACTTC; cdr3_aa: CSALLDSSYEQYF
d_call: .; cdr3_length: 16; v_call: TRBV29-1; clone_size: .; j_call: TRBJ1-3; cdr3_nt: TGCAGCGTTGAAGATTGGGGGAACGGCCCGCGTAACACCATATATTTT; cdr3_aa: CSVEDWGNGPRNTIYF
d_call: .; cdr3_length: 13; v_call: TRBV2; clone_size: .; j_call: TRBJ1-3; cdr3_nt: TGTGCCAGCAGTGGGATAGGTGGAAACACCATATATTTT; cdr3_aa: CASSGIGGNTIYF
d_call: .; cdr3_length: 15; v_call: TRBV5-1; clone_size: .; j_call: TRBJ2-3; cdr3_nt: TGCGCCAGCAGCTTGGTAAGGGTCAGCACAGATACGCAGTATTTT; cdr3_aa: CASSLVRVSTDTQYF
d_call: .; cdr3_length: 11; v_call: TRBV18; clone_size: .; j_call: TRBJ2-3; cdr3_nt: TGTGCCAGCTCAATCCCAGATACGCAGTATTTT; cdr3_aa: CASSIPDTQYF
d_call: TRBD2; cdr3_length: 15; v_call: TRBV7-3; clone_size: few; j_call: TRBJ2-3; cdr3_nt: TGTGCCAGCAGCCGGGGTAGCGGGGGCACAGATACGCAGTATTTT; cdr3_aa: CASSRGSGGTDTQYF
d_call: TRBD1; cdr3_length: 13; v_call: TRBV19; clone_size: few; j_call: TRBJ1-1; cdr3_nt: TGTGCCAGTACCAGGACAGGGAACACTGAAGCTTTCTTT; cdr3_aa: CASTRTGNTEAFF
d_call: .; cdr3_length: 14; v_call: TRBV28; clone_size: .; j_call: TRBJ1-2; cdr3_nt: TGTGCCAGCAGTTTATCCGGACAGATATATGGCTACACCTTC; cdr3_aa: CASSLSGQIYGYTF
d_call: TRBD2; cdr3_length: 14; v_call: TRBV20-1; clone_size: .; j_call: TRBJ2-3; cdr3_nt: TGCAGTGCTAGTTCAGCGGGGGGGTCAGATACGCAGTATTTT; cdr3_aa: CSASSAGGSDTQYF
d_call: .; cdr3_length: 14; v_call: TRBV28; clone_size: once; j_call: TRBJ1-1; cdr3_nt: TGTGCCAGCAGTTTGAATGGCCTGAACACTGAAGCTTTCTTT; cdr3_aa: CASSLNGLNTEAFF
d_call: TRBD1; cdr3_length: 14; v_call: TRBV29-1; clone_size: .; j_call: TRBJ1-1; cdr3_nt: TGCAGCGTTCGACAGGGGGGGATGAACACTGAAGCTTTCTTT; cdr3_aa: CSVRQGGMNTEAFF
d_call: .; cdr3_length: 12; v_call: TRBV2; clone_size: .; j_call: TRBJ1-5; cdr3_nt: TGTGCCAGCAGTGTCAAGGGTCAGCCCCAGCATTTT; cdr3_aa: CASSVKGQPQHF
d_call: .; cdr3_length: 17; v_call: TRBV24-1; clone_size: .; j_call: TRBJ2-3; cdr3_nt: TGTGCCACCAGTGAATATGGGCGACAGAAAAGGCCAGATACGCAGTATTTT; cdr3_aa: CATSEYGRQKRPDTQYF
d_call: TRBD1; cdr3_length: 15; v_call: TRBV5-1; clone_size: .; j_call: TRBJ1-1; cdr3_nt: TGCGCCAGCAGCTTGGCAGGGGGCAATGGTGATGAAGCTTTCTTT; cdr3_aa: CASSLAGGNGDEAFF
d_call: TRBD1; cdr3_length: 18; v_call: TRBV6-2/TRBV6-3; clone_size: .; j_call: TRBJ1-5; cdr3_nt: TGTGCCAGCAGCCCAGCGGGACAGTTCCTTTATAGCAATCAGCCCCAGCATTTT; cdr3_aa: CASSPAGQFLYSNQPQHF
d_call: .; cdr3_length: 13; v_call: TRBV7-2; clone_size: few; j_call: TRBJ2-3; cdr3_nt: TGTGCCAGCAGCTTAGCCTACACAGATACGCAGTATTTT; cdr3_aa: CASSLAYTDTQYF
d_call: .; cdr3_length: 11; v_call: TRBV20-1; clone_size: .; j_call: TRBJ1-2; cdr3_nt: TGCAGTGCTAGTCCGAACTATGGCTACACCTTC; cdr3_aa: CSASPNYGYTF
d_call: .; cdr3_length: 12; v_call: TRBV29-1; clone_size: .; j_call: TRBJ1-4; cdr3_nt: TGCAGCGTTGTGGGCAGTAATGAAAAACTGTTTTTT; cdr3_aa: CSVVGSNEKLFF
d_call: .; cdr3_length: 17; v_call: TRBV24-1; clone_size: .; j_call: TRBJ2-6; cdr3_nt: TGTGCCACCAGTGATTTCTCCGGGGTCTCTGGGGCCAACGTCCTGACTTTC; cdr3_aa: CATSDFSGVSGANVLTF
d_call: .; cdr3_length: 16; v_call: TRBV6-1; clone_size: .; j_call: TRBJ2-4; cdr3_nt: TGTGCCAGCAGTGAAGTGCATCAGGGAGCCAAAAACATTCAGTACTTC; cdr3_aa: CASSEVHQGAKNIQYF